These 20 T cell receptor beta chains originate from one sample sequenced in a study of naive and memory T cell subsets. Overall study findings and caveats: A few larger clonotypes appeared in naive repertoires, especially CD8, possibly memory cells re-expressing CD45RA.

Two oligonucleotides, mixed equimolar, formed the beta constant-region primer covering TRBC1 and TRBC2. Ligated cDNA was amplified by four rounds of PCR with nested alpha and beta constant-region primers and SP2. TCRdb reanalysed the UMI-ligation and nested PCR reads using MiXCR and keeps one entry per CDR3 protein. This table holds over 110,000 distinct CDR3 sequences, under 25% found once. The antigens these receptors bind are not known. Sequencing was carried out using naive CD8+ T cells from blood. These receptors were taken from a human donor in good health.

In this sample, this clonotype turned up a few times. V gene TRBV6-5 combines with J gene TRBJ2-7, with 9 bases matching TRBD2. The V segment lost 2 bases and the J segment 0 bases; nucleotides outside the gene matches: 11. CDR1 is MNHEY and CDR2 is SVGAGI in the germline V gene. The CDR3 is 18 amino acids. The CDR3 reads CASSYAGGPYTSSYEQYF. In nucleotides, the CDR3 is TGTGCCAGCAGTTACGCGGGAGGGCCCTATACCAGCTCCTACGAGCAGTACTTC.

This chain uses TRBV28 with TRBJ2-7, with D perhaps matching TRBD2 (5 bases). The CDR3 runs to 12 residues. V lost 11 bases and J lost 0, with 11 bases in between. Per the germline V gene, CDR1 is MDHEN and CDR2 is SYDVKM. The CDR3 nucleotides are TGTGCCGAGGGATCTAGCTCCTACGAGCAGTACTTC. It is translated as CAEGSSSYEQYF.

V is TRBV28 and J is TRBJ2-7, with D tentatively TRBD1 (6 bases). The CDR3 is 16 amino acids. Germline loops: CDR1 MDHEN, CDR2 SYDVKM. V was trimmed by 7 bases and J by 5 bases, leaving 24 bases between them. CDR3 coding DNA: TGTGCCAGCACCTCTTTAGGGGGATGGGGATCCAACGAGCAGTACTTC. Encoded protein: CASTSLGGWGSNEQYF.

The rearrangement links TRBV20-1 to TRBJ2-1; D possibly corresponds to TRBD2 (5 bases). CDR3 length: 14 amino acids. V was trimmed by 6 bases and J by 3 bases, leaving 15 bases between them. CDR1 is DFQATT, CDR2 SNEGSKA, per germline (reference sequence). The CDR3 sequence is CSASLAELYNEQFF. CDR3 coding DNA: TGCAGTGCGTCTCTAGCTGAGCTCTACAATGAGCAGTTCTTC.

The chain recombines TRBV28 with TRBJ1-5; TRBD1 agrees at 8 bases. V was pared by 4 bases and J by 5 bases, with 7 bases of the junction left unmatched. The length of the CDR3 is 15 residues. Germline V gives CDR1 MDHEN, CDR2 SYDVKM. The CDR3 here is CASSSTQGADQPQHF. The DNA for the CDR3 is TGTGCCAGCAGTTCAACCCAGGGGGCAGATCAGCCCCAGCATTTT.

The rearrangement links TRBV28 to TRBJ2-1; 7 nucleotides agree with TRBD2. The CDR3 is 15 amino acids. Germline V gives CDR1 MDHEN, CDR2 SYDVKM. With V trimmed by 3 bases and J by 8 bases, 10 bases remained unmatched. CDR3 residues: CASSFGGRVWDEQFF. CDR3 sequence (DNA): TGTGCCAGCAGTTTCGGCGGGAGAGTCTGGGATGAGCAGTTCTTC.

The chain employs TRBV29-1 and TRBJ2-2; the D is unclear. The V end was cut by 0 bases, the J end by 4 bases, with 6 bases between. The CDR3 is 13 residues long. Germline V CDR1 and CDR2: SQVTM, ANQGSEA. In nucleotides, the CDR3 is TGCAGCGTTGAAGATCGGGCCACCGGGGAGCTGTTTTTT. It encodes CSVEDRATGELFF.

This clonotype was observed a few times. CDR3 DNA: TGTGCCAGCAGTTTGGAGGGGGCGGGAGAGACCCAGTACTTC. Amino acids: CASSLEGAGETQYF. The V gene is TRBV12-3 or TRBV12-4, the J gene TRBJ2-5; a possible D gene is TRBD1 (7 bases). The V end lost 3 bases, the J end lost 4 bases, and 12 bases lay between the germline ends. The CDR3 spans 14 residues.

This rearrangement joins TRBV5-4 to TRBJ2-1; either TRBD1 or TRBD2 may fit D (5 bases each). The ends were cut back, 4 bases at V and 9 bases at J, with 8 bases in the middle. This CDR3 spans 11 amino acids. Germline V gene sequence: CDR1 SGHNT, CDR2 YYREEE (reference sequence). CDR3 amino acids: CASSRDAEQFF. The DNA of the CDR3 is TGTGCCAGCAGCAGGGACGCTGAGCAGTTCTTC.

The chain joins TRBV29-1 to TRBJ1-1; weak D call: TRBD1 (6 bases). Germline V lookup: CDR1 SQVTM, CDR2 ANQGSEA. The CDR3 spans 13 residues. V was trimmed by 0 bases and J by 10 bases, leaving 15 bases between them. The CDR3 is CSVEDRQATGAFF. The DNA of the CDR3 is TGCAGCGTTGAAGACCGACAGGCCACCGGAGCTTTCTTT.

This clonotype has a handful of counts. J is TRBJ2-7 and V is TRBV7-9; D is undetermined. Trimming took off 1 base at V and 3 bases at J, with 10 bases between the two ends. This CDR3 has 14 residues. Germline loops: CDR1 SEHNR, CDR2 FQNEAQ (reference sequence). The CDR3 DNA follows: TGTGCCAGCAGCTTAGGGGGTCCGGACTACGAGCAGTACTTC. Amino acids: CASSLGGPDYEQYF.

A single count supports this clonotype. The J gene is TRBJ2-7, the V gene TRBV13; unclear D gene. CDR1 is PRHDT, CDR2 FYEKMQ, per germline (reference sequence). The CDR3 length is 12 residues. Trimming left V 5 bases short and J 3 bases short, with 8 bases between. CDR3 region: CASSVGLYEQYF. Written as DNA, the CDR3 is TGTGCCAGCAGCGTGGGCCTCTACGAGCAGTACTTC.

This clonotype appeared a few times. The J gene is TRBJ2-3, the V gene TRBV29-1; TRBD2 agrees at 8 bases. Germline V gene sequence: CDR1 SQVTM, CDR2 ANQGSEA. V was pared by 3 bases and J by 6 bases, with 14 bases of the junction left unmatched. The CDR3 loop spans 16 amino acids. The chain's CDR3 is CSVDYWLAGSGDTQYF. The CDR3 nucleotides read TGCAGCGTTGATTATTGGCTAGCGGGCTCGGGGGATACGCAGTATTTT.

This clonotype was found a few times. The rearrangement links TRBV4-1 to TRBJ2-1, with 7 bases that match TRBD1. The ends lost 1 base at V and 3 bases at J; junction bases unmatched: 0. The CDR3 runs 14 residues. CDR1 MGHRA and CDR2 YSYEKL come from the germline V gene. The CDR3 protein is CASSQGTGYNEQFF. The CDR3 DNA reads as TGCGCCAGCAGCCAAGGGACAGGCTACAATGAGCAGTTCTTC.

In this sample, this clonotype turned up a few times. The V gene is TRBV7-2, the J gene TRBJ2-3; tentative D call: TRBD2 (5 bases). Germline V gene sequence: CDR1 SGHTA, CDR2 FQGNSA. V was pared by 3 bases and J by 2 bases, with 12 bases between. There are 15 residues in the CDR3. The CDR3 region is CASSFGAANTDTQYF. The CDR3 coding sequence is TGTGCCAGCAGCTTCGGAGCGGCAAACACAGATACGCAGTATTTT.

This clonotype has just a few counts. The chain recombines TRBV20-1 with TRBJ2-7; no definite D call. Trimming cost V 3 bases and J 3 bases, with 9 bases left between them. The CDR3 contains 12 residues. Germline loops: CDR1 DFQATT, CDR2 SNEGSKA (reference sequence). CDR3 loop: CSASWVSYEQYF. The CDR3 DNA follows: TGCAGTGCTAGCTGGGTTAGCTACGAGCAGTACTTC.

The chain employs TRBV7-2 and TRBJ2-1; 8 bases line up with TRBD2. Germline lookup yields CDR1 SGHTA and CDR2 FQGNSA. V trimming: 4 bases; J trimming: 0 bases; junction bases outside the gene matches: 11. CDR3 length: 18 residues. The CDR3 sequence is CASSSQFTGTSSYNEQFF. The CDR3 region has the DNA TGTGCCAGCAGCTCCCAATTCACCGGGACTAGCTCCTACAATGAGCAGTTCTTC.

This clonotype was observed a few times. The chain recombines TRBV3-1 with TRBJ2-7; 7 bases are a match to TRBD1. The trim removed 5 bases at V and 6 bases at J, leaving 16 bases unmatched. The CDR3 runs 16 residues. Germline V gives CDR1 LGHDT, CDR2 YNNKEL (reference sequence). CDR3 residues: CASSSTPGQASGEQYF. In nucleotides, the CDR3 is TGTGCCAGCAGCAGTACCCCTGGACAGGCGTCAGGCGAGCAGTACTTC.

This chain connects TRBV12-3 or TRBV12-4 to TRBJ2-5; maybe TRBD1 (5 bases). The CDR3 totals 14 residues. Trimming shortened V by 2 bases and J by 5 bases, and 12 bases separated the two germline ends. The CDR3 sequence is CASSLTQGPETQYF. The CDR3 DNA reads TGTGCCAGCAGTTTAACGCAGGGCCCCGAGACCCAGTACTTC.

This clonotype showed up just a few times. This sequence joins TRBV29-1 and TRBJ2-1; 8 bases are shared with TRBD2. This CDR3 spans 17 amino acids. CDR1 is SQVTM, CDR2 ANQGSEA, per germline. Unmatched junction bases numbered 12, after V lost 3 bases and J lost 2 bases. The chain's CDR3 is CSVESLTSGLPYNEQFF. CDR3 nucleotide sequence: TGCAGCGTTGAGTCCCTCACTAGCGGACTCCCCTACAATGAGCAGTTCTTC.